This T cell receptor beta chain was found in a study of T-cell memory formation after mild COVID-19. In the study overall: TCR clusters were largely donor specific.

Germline CDR1 SGHNT, CDR2 YYREEE (reference sequence). V lost 3 bases to trimming and J lost 7 bases, with 10 bases between them. The CDR3 is made up of 13 amino acids. MiXCR was run by TCRdb on the 5' RACE reads, yielding one entry per CDR3 protein. The table records approximately 560,000 distinct CDR3 sequences, 15% to 20% of them present only once. This clonotype was detected a few times. The chain has TRBV5-4 and TRBJ2-2; D unclear. The sample comprised PBMCs or a T cell subset sorted from them (not recorded which). This clonotype originated in an adult woman who had mild COVID-19 (a few samples of this study predate the infection). Cell type and time point are not known. Here the CDR3 reads CASSSQSVGELFF. CDR3 sequence (DNA): TGTGCCAGCAGCTCACAGTCGGTCGGGGAGCTGTTTTTT.